This T cell receptor (beta chain) was identified during a study of radiation and T cells in renal cell carcinoma. Time point defined: blood 2 weeks post-SBRT. The treatment denotes: 15 Gy SBRT to primary tumor, nephrectomy 4 weeks later. Blood was sampled at baseline, 2 weeks and 4 weeks after SBRT. Clear cell pathology was present in this patient's renal cell carcinoma. This clone occurred a few times. Its target is not known. Study-wide findings and caveats: Top tumor clonotypes rose in blood 2 weeks post-radiation, then contracted.

Clones were read by immunoSEQ multiplex PCR, and TCRdb kept only the in-frame ones, dropping some. The table has around 130,000 clones, roughly four fifths seen once. From germline, CDR1 is KGHSH and CDR2 LQKENI. This CDR3 comprises 15 residues. The V end was cut by 2 bases, the J end by 6 bases, with 13 bases between. The rearrangement links TRBV18 to TRBJ2-2; tentatively, D is TRBD1 (5 bases). The material was blood, obtained from a patient whose treatment included radiotherapy and nephrectomy. The source of this sequence is a woman aged 60-75 years with renal cell carcinoma. Here the CDR3 reads CASSPSQGRSGELFF. CDR3 nucleotides: TGTGCCAGCTCACCATCGCAGGGAAGGTCCGGGGAGCTGTTTTTT.